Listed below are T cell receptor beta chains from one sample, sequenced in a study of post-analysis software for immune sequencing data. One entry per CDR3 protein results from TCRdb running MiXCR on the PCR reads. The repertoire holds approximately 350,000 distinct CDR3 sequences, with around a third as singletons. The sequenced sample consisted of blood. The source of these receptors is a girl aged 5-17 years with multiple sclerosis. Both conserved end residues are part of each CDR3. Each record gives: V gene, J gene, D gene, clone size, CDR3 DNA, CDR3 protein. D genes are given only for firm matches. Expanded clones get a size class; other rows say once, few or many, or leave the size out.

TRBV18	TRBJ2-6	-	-	TGTGCCAGCTCACCATTAACAGGTTCGCGGAGCTCTGGGGCCAACGTCCTGACTTTC	CASSPLTGSRSSGANVLTF
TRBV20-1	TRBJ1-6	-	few	TGCAGTGCTAGAGATCAGATAGTAGGGGGGAGGTCACCCCTCCACTTT	CSARDQIVGGRSPLHF
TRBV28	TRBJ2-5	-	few	TGTGCCAGCAGTCCCACTTCAGAGACCCAGTACTTC	CASSPTSETQYF
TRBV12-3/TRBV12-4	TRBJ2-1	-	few	TGTGCCAGCAGCCCGCTGGGAAACGCCTACAATGAGCAGTTCTTC	CASSPLGNAYNEQFF
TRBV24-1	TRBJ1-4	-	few	TGTGCCACCAGTGATGCAGGGAGGGATGAAAAACTGTTTTTT	CATSDAGRDEKLFF
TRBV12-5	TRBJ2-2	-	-	TGTGCTAGTGGTTTTCACAGGGAAGCCACCGGGGAGCTGTTTTTT	CASGFHREATGELFF
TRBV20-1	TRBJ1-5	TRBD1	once	TGCAGTGCTACGCAGGGGGCGCGAGGCAATCAGCCCCAGCATTTT	CSATQGARGNQPQHF
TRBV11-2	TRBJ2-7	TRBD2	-	TGTGCCAGCAGCCCCTCTAGCGGGGCTGCCTACGAGCAGTACTTC	CASSPSSGAAYEQYF
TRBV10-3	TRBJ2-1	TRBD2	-	TGTGCCATCAGTGAGGCGGGGGGGCGGGGCAATGAGCAGTTCTTC	CAISEAGGRGNEQFF
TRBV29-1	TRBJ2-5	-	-	TGCAGCGGAGGGGACTTGCTTTTGGGGACCCAGTACTTC	CSGGDLLLGTQYF
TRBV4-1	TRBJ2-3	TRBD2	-	TGCGCCAGCAGCCAACAGACTAGCGGGGAGAGAGATACGCAGTATTTT	CASSQQTSGERDTQYF
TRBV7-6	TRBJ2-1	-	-	TGTGCCAGCAGCTTAGAGTCTCTGGCGTACAATGAGCAGTTCTTC	CASSLESLAYNEQFF
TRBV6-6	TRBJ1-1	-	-	TGTGCCAGCAGTTACTCCGACAACTGGGGCACTGAAGCTTTCTTT	CASSYSDNWGTEAFF
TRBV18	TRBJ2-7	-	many	TGTGCCAGCTCACCACGGTCTGCAGGGGGGGACTACGAGCAGTACTTC	CASSPRSAGGDYEQYF
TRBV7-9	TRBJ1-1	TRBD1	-	TGTGCCAGCAGCCCCCTGACAGGGTTAACTGAAGCTTTCTTT	CASSPLTGLTEAFF
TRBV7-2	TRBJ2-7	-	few	TGTGCCAGCAGAGATCCGGGACGCCGGATCGACCAGTACTTC	CASRDPGRRIDQYF
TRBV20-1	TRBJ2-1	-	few	TGCAGTGCTAGGACTCGGGGATCCTACAATGAGCAGTTCTTC	CSARTRGSYNEQFF
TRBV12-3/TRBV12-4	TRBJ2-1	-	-	TGTGCCAGCAGCCTGGGCGCAGCCATCCTCAGAAACAATGAGCAGTTCTTC	CASSLGAAILRNNEQFF
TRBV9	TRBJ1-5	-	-	TGTGCCAGCAGCGTATCGTTGGGTCAGCCCCAGCATTTT	CASSVSLGQPQHF
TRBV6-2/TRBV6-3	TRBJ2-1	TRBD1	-	TGTGCCAGCAGAAGGACAGGGGGGAATGAGCAGTTCTTC	CASRRTGGNEQFF
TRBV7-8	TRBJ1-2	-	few	TGTGCCAGCAGCCGCCCCCAGGGAAGGAGCTACACCTTC	CASSRPQGRSYTF
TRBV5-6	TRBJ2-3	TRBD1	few	TGTGCCAGCAGCTTGGGGACAGGGACTAGCACAGATACGCAGTATTTT	CASSLGTGTSTDTQYF
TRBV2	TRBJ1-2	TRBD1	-	TGTGCCAGCAGTCGGCAGGGGGAAAACTATGGCTACACCTTC	CASSRQGENYGYTF
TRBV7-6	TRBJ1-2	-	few	TGTGCCAGCAGCTCCCCGGGGACCTATGGCTACACCTTC	CASSSPGTYGYTF
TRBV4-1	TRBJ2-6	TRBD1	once	TGCGCCAGCAGCCGGACAGGGGGGATCTCTGGGGCCAACGTCCTGACTTTC	CASSRTGGISGANVLTF
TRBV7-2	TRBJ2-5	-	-	TGTGCCAGCAGCCATTCGGTGGACCCGCGGGAGACCCAGTACTTC	CASSHSVDPRETQYF
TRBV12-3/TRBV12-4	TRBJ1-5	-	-	TGTGCCAGCAGCAAACCTAGGGAACCAGGACAGCCCCAGCATTTT	CASSKPREPGQPQHF
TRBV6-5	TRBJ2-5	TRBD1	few	TGTGCCAGCAGTCCCGGGACAGGAAGCGGAGAGACCCAGTACTTC	CASSPGTGSGETQYF
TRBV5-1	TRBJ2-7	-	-	TGCGCCAGCAGTTCACAGGGAGTTTCCGAGCAGTACTTC	CASSSQGVSEQYF
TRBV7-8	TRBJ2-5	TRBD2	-	TGTGCCAGCAGCGATATCCGACTAGCTGGAGAGCAGTACTTC	CASSDIRLAGEQYF
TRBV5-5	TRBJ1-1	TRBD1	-	TGTGCCAGCAGCTTACAAACCGGGACAGGGAATACTGAACCTTTCTTT	CASSLQTGTGNTEPFF
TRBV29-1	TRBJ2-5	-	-	TGCAGCACCCACCCAGGGCAAGAGACCCAGTACTTC	CSTHPGQETQYF
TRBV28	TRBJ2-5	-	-	TGTGCCAGCAGAGGGACTCGGAAAGAGACCCAGTACTTC	CASRGTRKETQYF
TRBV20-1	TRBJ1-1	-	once	TGCAGTGTCATGGGGGCCGCCACTGAAGCTTTCTTT	CSVMGAATEAFF
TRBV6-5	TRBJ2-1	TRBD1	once	TGTGCCAGCAGCCCAGGGGGCACCTACAATGAGCAGTTCTTC	CASSPGGTYNEQFF
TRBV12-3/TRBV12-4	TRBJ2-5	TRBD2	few	TGTGCCAGCAGACCTCTAGCGGGGCAAGAGACCCAGTACTTC	CASRPLAGQETQYF
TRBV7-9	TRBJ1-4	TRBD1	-	TGTGCCAGCAGCCCGGGACAGGGAAGGATGGCAACTAATGAAAAACTGTTTTTT	CASSPGQGRMATNEKLFF
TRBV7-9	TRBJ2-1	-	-	TGTGCCAGCACTGGGGACGGACACAATGAGCAGTTCTTC	CASTGDGHNEQFF
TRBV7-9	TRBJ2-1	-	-	TGTGCCAGCAGCTTAGGAGAGGGGTTCTATGAGCAGTTCTTC	CASSLGEGFYEQFF
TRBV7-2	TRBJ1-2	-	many	TGCGCCAGCAGCTTGGACAGTAACTATGGCTACACCTTC	CASSLDSNYGYTF
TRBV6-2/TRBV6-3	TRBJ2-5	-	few	TGTGCCAGCAGTCCCACCGGACTCGCCGGGGAGACCCAGTACTTC	CASSPTGLAGETQYF
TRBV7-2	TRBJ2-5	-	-	TGTGCCAGCAGCCTGGACAGAGAAGAGGCCCAGTACTTC	CASSLDREEAQYF
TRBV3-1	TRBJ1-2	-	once	TGTGCCAGCAGCCGAGACACGATGGACTATGGCTACACCTTC	CASSRDTMDYGYTF
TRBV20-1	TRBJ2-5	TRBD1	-	TGCAGTGCAACGGGACAGGGGGCGCGAAATGAGCAGTACTTC	CSATGQGARNEQYF
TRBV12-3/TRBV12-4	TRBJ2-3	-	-	TGTGCCAGCAGCCCGGACAGCTCCACAGATACGCAGTATTTT	CASSPDSSTDTQYF
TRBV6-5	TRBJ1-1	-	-	TGTGCCAGCAGTTACAGGGGCTCGGTGCAAACTGAAGCTTTCTTT	CASSYRGSVQTEAFF
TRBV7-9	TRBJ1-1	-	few	TGTGCCAGCAGTAAAGGATTGAACACTGAAGCTTTCTTT	CASSKGLNTEAFF
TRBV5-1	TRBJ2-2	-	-	TGCGCCAGCAGCTTGAGCGCGGGCGGGGAGCTGTTTTTT	CASSLSAGGELFF
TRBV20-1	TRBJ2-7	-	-	TGCAGTGCTTTCAACAGGAGCGTGGCCTCCTACGAGCAGTACTTC	CSAFNRSVASYEQYF
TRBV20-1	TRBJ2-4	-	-	TGCAGTGCTCACACGGGGGCCAAAACCATTCAGTACTTC	CSAHTGAKTIQYF
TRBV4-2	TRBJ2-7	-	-	TGTGCCAGCAGCCAAGGGGGTGTAGGAGGGGTGGTGGCCTACGAGCAGTACTTC	CASSQGGVGGVVAYEQYF
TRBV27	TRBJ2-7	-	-	TGTGCCAGCAGTTTGGCTGGGGCTGACTCCTACGAGCAGTACTTC	CASSLAGADSYEQYF
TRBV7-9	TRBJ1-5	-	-	TGTGCCAGCAGCCCAACGGGAGTAGCGGGCAATCAGCCCCAGCATTTT	CASSPTGVAGNQPQHF
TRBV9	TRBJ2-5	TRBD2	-	TGTGCCAGCACCAAGAGCGGGGGGGTTGATGAGACCCAGTACTTC	CASTKSGGVDETQYF
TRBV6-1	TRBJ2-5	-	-	TGTGCCAGCAGTACGATGGTGGGAGAAGAGACCCAGTACTTC	CASSTMVGEETQYF